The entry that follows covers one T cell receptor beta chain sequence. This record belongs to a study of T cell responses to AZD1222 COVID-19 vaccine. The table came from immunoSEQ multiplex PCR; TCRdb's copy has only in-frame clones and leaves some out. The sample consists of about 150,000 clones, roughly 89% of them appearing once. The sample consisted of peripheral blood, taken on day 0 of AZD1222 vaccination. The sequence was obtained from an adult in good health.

The CDR3 DNA reads as TGTGCCACCTCCCTATCAGGGGCCAACACCATATATTTT. The encoded protein is CATSLSGANTIYF. The rearrangement uses TRBV24-1 and TRBJ1-3, with D maybe TRBD1 (6 bases). This CDR3 has 13 amino acids. V was clipped by 9 bases and J by 7 bases, with 15 bases between them. Germline CDR1 and CDR2: KGHDR and SFDVKD.